This T cell receptor (beta chain) came from a study of spatial heterogeneity in lung cancer. As to time point: sample taken at primary tumor resection. The authors sequenced whole RNA from tumor, nontumor lung or frozen PBMC without sorting. The study tagged each TCR cDNA molecule with a unique molecular identifier. TCRdb recomputed calls from the 5' RACE reads with MiXCR, one row per CDR3 protein. The table shows 45,000 to 65,000 distinct CDR3 sequences, with roughly 6.5% occurring only once. Germline V gives CDR1 MGHRA, CDR2 YSYEKL. This CDR3 has 17 residues. The J segment lost 2 bases and the V segment lost 1 base, leaving 9 bases of the junction unmatched.

The genes are TRBV4-1 and TRBJ1-2, with TRBD1 identical over 8 bases. This TCR came from a female donor with early-stage non-small cell lung cancer. This specimen consisted of PBMCs, obtained at surgery. For the CDR3, the DNA is TGCGCCAGCAGCCAAGGGAGGAGCAGGGACAGGAACTATGGCTACACCTTC. It is translated as CASSQGRSRDRNYGYTF.